This paragraph covers one T cell receptor beta chain sequence. The V and J ends lost 2 bases and 1 base, in that order; junction bases with no gene match: 1. CDR3 length equals 14 residues. Germline V lookup: CDR1 KGHSY, CDR2 FQNENV. This specimen comes from a study of blood T cell repertoires in COVID-19. The overall study: The origin of the acute and convalescent COVID-19 samples was the United States, Italy and Spain.

TCRdb's copy holds only in-frame clones and misses some; the assay was immunoSEQ multiplex PCR. The sample has 150,000 or so clones, approximately 87% seen once. This receptor was taken from a man at least 80 years old with acute or convalescent COVID-19. Sequencing was performed on peripheral blood. V is TRBV16 and J is TRBJ1-2, with TRBD1 matching 7 bases. DNA of the CDR3: TGTGCCAGCAGCCAAGGGGACAGTAACTATGGCTACACCTTC. It specifies CASSQGDSNYGYTF.